The table lists the clone carrying this TCR beta chain with a count of one. This sample stems from a study of control samples from healthy donors and cancer patients. TCRdb's copy holds only in-frame clones and misses some; the assay was immunoSEQ multiplex PCR. The table lists about 92,000 clones, approximately 82% of them singletons. There are 13 residues in the CDR3. Per the germline V gene, CDR1 is LGHNA and CDR2 is YSLEER. V was cut by 2 bases and J by 4 bases, with 8 bases left in between. The sequence came from a woman aged 60-75 years in good health. Specimen: blood. The V gene is TRBV4-3, the J gene TRBJ1-2, with no clear D. Here the CDR3 reads CASSQSDGYGYTF. Here the CDR3 DNA reads TGCGCCAGCAGCCAATCGGACGGCTATGGCTACACCTTC.